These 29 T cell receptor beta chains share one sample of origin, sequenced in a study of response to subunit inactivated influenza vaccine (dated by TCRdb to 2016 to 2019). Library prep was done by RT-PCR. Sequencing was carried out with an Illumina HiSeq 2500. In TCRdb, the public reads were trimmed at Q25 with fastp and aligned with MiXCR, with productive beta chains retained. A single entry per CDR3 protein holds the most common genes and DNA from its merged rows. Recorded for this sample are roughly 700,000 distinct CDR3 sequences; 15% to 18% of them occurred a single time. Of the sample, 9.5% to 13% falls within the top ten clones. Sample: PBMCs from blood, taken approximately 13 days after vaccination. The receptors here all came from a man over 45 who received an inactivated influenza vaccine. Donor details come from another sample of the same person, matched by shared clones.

This CDR3 reads CASSYETSGRASTDTQYF. The CDR3 coding sequence is TGTGCCAGCAGTTACGAGACTAGCGGGAGAGCCAGCACAGATACGCAGTATTTT. J is TRBJ2-3 and V is TRBV6-5, with 12 positions matching TRBD2. CDR3 length: 18 amino acids. V was clipped by 2 bases and J by 0 bases; unmatched bases: 6. CDR1 MNHEY and CDR2 SVGAGI come from the germline V gene.

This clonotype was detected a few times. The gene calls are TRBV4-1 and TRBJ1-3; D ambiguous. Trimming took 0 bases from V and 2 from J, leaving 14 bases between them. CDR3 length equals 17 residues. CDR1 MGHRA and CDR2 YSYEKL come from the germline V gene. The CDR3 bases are TGCGCCAGCAGCCAAGATGTTTTGTCAGGAACTGGAAACACCATATATTTT. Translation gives CASSQDVLSGTGNTIYF.

The CDR3 sequence: CASSLLAYSGANVLTF. CDR3 bases: TGTGCCAGCAGTTTATTGGCATACTCTGGGGCCAACGTCCTGACTTTC. The V and J genes are TRBV27 and TRBJ2-6, with D uncertain. Germline V gives CDR1 MNHEY, CDR2 SMNVEV (reference sequence). With 1 base removed from V and 0 bases from J, the gap between germline ends came to 7 bases. The CDR3 is 16 residues long.

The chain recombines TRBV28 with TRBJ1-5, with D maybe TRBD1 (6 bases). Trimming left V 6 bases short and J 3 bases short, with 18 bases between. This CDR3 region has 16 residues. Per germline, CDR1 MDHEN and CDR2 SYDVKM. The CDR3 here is CASRFPLGQLNQPQHF. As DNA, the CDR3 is TGTGCCAGCAGATTCCCCCTTGGACAGCTCAATCAGCCCCAGCATTTT.

The chain's CDR3 is CALKAASPTDTQYF. For the CDR3, the DNA is TGTGCTTTGAAAGCTGCGTCTCCAACAGATACGCAGTATTTT. V gene TRBV6-2 or TRBV6-3 combines with J gene TRBJ2-3; no definite D call. The CDR3 runs 14 residues. Germline V CDR1 and CDR2: MNHEY, SVGEGT.

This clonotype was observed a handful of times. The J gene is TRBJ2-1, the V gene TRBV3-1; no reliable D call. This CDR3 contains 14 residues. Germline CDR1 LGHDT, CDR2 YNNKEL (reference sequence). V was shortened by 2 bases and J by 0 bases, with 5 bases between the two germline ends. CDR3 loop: CASSQTRSYNEQFF. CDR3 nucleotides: TGTGCCAGCAGCCAAACCCGCTCCTACAATGAGCAGTTCTTC.

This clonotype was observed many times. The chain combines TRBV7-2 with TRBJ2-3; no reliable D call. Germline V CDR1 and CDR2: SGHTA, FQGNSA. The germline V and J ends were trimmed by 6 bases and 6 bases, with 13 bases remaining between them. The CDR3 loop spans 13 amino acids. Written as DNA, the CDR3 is TGTGCCAGCAGTCAACCGAAGGCGGATACGCAGTATTTT. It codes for CASSQPKADTQYF.

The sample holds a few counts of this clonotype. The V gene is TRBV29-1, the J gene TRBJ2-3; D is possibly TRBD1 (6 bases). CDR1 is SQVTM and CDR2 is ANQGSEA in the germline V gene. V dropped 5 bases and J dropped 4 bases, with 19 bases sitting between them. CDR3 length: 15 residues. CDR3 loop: CSVPGTKRDPDTQYF. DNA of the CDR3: TGCAGCGTTCCGGGGACAAAAAGGGACCCAGATACGCAGTATTTT.

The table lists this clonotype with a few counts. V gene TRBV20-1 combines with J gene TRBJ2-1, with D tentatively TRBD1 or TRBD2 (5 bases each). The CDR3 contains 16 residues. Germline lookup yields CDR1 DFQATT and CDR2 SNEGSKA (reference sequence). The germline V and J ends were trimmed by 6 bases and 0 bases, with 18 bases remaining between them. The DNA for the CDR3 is TGCAGTGCAAAATTACAGAGGGGCAACTCCTACAATGAGCAGTTCTTC. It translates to CSAKLQRGNSYNEQFF.

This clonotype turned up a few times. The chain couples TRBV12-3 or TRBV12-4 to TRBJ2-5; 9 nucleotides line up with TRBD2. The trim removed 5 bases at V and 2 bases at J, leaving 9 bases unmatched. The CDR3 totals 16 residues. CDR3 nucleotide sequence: TGTGCCAGCAGTGAACTGACTAGCGGAAGTCAAGAGACCCAGTACTTC. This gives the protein CASSELTSGSQETQYF.

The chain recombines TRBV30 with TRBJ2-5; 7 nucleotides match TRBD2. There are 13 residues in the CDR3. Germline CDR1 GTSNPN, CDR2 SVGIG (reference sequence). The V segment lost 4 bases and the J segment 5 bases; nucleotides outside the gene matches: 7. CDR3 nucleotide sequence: TGTGCCTGGACGGGACTACTCTTCGAGACCCAGTACTTC. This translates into CAWTGLLFETQYF.

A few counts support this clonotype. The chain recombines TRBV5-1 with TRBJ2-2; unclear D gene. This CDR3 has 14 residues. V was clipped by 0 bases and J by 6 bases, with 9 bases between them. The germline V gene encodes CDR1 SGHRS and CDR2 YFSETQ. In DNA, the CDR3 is TGCGCCAGCAGCTTGGTTGGTGGGTCCGGGGAGCTGTTTTTT. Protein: CASSLVGGSGELFF.

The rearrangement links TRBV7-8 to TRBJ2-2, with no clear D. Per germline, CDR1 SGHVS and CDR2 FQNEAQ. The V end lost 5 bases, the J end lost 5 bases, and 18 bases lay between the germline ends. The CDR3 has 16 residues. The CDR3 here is CASSARATVGTGELFF. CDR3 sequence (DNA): TGTGCCAGCAGCGCTCGAGCGACTGTGGGGACCGGGGAGCTGTTTTTT.

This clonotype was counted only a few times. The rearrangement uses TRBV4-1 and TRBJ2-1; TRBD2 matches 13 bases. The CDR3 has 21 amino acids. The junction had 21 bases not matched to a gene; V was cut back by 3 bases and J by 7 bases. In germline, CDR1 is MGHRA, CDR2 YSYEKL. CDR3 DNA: TGCGCCAGCAGCCATTGGGGGATCCGGGACGCACTAGCGGGAGGGGGAAATGAGCAGTTCTTC. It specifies CASSHWGIRDALAGGGNEQFF.

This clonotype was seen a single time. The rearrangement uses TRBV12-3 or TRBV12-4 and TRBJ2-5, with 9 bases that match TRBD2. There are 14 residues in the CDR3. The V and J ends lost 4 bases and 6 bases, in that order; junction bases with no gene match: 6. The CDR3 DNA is TGTGCCAGCAGTTCTTTTGGACTAGCGAAGACCCAGTACTTC. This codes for CASSSFGLAKTQYF.

The CDR3: CASSQGYSNTGELFF. CDR3 nucleotides: TGCGCCAGCAGCCAAGGCTATTCGAACACCGGGGAGCTGTTTTTT. This chain links TRBV4-3 with TRBJ2-2, with D uncertain. Germline-derived CDR1 and CDR2 are LGHNA and YSLEER. This CDR3 comprises 15 residues. Trimming removed 1 base from V and 0 bases from J, with 6 bases in between.

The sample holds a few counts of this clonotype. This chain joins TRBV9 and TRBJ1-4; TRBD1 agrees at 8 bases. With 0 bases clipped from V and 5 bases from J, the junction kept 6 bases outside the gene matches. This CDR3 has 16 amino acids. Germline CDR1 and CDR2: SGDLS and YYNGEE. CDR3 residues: CASSVGTGGSNEKLFF. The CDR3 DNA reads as TGTGCCAGCAGCGTAGGAACAGGGGGATCGAATGAAAAACTGTTTTTT. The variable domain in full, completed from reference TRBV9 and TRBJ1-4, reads DSGVTQTPKHLITATGQRVTLRCSPRSGDLSVYWYQQSLDQGLQFLIQYYNGEERAKGNILERFSAQQFPDLHSELNLSSLELGDSALYFCASSVGTGGSNEKLFFGSGTQLSVL.

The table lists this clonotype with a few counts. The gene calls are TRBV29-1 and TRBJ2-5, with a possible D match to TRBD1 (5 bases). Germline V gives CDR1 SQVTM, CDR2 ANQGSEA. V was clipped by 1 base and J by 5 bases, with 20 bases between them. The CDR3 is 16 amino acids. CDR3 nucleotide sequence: TGCAGCGTTGAAGGGTTCTGGACAAGGGTCCGGGAGACCCAGTACTTC. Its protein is CSVEGFWTRVRETQYF.

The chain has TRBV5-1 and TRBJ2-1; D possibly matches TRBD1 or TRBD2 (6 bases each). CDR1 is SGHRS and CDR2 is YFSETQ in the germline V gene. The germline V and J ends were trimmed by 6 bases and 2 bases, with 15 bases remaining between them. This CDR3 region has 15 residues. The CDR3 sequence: CASMIVGGAYNEQFF. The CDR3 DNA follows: TGCGCCAGCATGATTGTGGGGGGCGCCTACAATGAGCAGTTCTTC.

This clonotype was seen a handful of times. DNA for the CDR3: TGTGCCAGCAGCGCGGGACTCTCTAGCTCCTACAATGAGCAGTTCTTC. This encodes CASSAGLSSSYNEQFF. The chain carries TRBV7-9 and TRBJ2-1, with a weak D call TRBD2 (6 bases). Germline lookup yields CDR1 SEHNR and CDR2 FQNEAQ (reference sequence). There are 16 residues in the CDR3. Trimming pared 5 bases from V and 0 bases from J, leaving 14 bases between.

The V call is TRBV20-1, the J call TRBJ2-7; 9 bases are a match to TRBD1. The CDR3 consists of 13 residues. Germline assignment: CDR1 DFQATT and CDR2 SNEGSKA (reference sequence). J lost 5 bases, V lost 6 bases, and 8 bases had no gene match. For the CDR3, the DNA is TGCAGTGCCAAAAACAGGGGGCCCCACGAGCAGTACTTC. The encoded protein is CSAKNRGPHEQYF.

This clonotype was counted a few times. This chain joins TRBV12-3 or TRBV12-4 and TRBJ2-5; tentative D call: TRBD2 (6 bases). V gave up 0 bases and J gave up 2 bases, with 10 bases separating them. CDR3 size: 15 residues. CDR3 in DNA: TGTGCCAGCAGTTTAGCACTAGCAGCTCAAGAGACCCAGTACTTC. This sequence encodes CASSLALAAQETQYF.

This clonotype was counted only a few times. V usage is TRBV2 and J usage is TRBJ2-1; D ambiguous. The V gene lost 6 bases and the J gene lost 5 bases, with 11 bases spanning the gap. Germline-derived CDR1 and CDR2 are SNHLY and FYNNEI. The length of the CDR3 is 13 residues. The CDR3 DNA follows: TGTGCCAGCAGCCGGCAGCTTAACAATGAGCAGTTCTTC. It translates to CASSRQLNNEQFF.

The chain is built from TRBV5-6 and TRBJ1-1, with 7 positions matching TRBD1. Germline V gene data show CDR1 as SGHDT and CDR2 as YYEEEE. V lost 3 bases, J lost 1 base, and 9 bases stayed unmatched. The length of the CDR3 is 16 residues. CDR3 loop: CASSWDSGTANTEAFF. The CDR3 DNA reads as TGTGCCAGCAGCTGGGACTCCGGGACAGCGAACACTGAAGCTTTCTTT.

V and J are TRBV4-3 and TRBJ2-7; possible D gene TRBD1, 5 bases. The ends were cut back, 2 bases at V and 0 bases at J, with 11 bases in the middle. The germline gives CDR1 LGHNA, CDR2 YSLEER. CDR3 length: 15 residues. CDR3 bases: TGCGCCAGCAGCCAACTTGACAGTTCCTCCTACGAGCAGTACTTC. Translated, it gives CASSQLDSSSYEQYF.

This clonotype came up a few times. The DNA of the CDR3 is TGTGCCAGCAGTACCTTGTACCAAGAGACCCAGTACTTC. Translation gives CASSTLYQETQYF. The J gene is TRBJ2-5, the V gene TRBV6-1; D remains ambiguous. Germline loops: CDR1 MNHNS, CDR2 SASEGT. There are 13 residues in the CDR3. V shed 5 bases and J shed 0 bases, with 7 bases lying between them.

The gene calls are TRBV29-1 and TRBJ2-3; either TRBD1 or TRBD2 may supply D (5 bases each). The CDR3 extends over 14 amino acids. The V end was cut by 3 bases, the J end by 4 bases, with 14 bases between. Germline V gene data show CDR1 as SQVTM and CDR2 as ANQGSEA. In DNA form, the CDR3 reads TGCAGCGTTGACAAAGGGACCGATGCAGATACGCAGTATTTT. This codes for CSVDKGTDADTQYF.

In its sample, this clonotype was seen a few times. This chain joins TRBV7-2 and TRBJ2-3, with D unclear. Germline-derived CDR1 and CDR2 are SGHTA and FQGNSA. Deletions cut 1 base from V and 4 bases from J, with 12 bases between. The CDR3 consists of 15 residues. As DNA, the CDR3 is TGTGCCAGCAGCTTAGTCCCCCAGTCGGCAGATACGCAGTATTTT. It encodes CASSLVPQSADTQYF.

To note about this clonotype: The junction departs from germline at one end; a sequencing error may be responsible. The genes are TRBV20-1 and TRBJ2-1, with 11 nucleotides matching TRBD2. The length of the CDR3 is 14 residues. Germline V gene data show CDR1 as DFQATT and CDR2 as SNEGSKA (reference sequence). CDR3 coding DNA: TGCAGTGCTTCGACTAGCGGGAAACCCCACGAGCAGTTTTTC. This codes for CSASTSGKPHEQFF.